This section outlines one T cell receptor (beta chain) sequence together with its context. The data were taken from a study of blood T cell repertoires in COVID-19. V lost 2 bases, J lost 2 bases, and 12 bases lay in between. The CDR3 sequence is 15 residues long. Germline V gene lookup returns CDR1 KGHDR and CDR2 SFDVKD. Clones were sequenced by immunoSEQ multiplex PCR, and TCRdb holds only the in-frame ones, with some missing. The sample contains 400,000 to 550,000 clones, roughly 91% of which appear only once. The rearrangement uses TRBV24-1 and TRBJ2-7; D is possibly TRBD2 (5 bases). The sample was peripheral blood. This receptor was identified in a woman aged 25 to 39 with acute or convalescent COVID-19. This chain's CDR3 is CATSDSGPSTYEQYF. The CDR3 DNA reads as TGTGCCACCAGTGATTCCGGGCCTAGCACCTACGAGCAGTACTTC.